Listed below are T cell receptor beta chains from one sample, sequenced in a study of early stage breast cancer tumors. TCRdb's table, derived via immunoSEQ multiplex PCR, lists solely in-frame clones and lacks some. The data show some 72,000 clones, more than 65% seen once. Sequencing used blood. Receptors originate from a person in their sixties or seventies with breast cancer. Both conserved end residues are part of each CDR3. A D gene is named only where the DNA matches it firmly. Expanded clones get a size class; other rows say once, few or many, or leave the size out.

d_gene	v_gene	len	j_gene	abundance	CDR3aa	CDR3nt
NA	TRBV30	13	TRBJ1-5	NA	CAWGGATNQPQHF	TGTGCCTGGGGTGGGGCTACCAATCAGCCCCAGCATTTT
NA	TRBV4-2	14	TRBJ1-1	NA	CASSQDLRGPEAFF	TGTGCCAGCAGCCAAGACCTACGGGGGCCTGAAGCTTTCTTT
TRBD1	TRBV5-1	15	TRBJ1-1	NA	CASSSDRGGITEAFF	TGCGCCAGCAGCTCTGACAGGGGAGGTATCACTGAAGCTTTCTTT
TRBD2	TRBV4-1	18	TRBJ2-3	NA	CASSQDSRLAGGTDTQYF	TGCGCCAGCAGCCAAGATTCCCGCCTAGCGGGGGGCACAGATACGCAGTATTTT
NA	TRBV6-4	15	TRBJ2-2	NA	CASSDNGGNTGELFF	TGTGCCAGCAGTGACAATGGAGGGAACACCGGGGAGCTGTTTTTT
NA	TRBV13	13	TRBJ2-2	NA	CASSSPRAGELFF	TGTGCCAGCAGCTCTCCCCGCGCCGGGGAGCTGTTTTTT
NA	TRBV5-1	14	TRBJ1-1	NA	CASSLGATNTEAFF	TGCGCCAGCAGCTTGGGCGCTACGAACACTGAAGCTTTCTTT
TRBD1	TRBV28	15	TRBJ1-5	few	CASVTGGSSYQPQHF	TGTGCCAGTGTTACAGGGGGGTCATCGTATCAGCCCCAGCATTTT
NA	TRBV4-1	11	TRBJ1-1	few	CASSLEGEAFF	TGCGCCAGCAGCCTAGAGGGTGAAGCTTTCTTT
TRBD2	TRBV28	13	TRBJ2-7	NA	CASSIAGPYEQYF	TGTGCCAGCAGTATAGCGGGACCCTACGAGCAGTACTTC
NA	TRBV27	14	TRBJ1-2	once	CASSLSGVRYGYTF	TGTGCCAGCAGTTTATCAGGGGTCAGATATGGCTACACCTTC
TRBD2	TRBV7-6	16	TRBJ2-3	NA	CASSLAASGGADTQYF	TGTGCCAGCAGCTTAGCGGCGAGCGGGGGGGCGGATACGCAGTATTTT
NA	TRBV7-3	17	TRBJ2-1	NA	CASSLFFGSSSYNEQFF	TGTGCCAGCAGCTTATTTTTCGGGTCTAGCTCCTACAATGAGCAGTTCTTC